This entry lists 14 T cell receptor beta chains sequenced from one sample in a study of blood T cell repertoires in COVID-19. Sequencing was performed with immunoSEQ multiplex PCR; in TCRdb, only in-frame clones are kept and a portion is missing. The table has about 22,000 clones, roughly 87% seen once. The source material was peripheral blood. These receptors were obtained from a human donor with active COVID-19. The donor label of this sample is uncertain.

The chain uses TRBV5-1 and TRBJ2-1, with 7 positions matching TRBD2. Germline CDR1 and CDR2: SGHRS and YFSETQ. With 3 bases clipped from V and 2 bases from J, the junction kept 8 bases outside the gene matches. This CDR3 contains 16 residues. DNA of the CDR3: TGCGCCAGCAGCTCCTTTGGCGGGGGACCCTACAATGAGCAGTTCTTC. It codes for CASSSFGGGPYNEQFF.

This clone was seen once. The CDR3 loop reads CSAGQLNTEAFF. The CDR3, as DNA: TGCAGCGCGGGACAGCTGAACACTGAAGCTTTCTTT. The chain joins TRBV29-1 to TRBJ1-1; 7 bases match TRBD1. The CDR3 is 12 residues long. CDR1 and CDR2 (germline): SQVTM, ANQGSEA. V dropped 7 bases and J dropped 0; count of bases not matched to a gene: 2.

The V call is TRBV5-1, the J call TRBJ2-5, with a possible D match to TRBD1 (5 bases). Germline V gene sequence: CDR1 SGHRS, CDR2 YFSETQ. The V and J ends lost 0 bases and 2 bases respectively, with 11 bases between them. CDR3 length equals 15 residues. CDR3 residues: CASSLGQGMQETQYF. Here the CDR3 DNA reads TGCGCCAGCAGCTTGGGGCAGGGAATGCAAGAGACCCAGTACTTC.

DNA for the CDR3: TGTGCCAGCAGCCAACAGGAGAACACTGAAGCTTTCTTT. Its translation is CASSQQENTEAFF. The chain employs TRBV7-3 and TRBJ1-1, with D perhaps matching TRBD1 (5 bases). Looked up from germline, CDR1 is SGHTA and CDR2 is FQGTGA. V was cut by 5 bases and J by 1 base, with 8 bases left in between. The CDR3 runs to 13 residues.

The CDR3 DNA reads as TGTGCCAGCAGTGGTAGTGGGGACAGTTATAGCAATCAGCCCCAGCATTTT. Encoded protein: CASSGSGDSYSNQPQHF. The genes are TRBV6-4 and TRBJ1-5; 7 positions match TRBD1. The length of the CDR3 is 17 residues. Looked up from germline, CDR1 is MRHNA and CDR2 is SNTAGT. V shed 4 bases and J 0 bases; nucleotides not matched to a gene: 9.

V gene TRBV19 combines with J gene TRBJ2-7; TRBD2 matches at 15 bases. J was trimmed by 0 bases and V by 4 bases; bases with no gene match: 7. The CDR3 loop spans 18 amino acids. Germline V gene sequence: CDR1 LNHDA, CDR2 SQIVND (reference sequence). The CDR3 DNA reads TGTGCCAGTAGTAGGGGACTAGCGGGGGGTAGGAGCTCCTACGAGCAGTACTTC. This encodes CASSRGLAGGRSSYEQYF.

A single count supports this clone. The CDR3 region has the DNA TGTGCCAGCAGCCCCGGACATTACCCACAGTACTTC. This encodes CASSPGHYPQYF. V and J are TRBV5-4 and TRBJ2-7, with D maybe TRBD1 (5 bases). Looked up from germline, CDR1 is SGHNT and CDR2 is YYREEE (reference sequence). V was cut by 4 bases and J by 10 bases, with 15 bases left in between. This CDR3 has 12 residues.

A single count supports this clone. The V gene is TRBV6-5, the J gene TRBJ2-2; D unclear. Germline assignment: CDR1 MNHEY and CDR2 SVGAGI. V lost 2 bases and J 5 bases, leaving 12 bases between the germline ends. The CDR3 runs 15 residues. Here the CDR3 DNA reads TGTGCCAGCAGTTACAAGAGTAAAATGACCGGGGAGCTGTTTTTT. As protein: CASSYKSKMTGELFF.

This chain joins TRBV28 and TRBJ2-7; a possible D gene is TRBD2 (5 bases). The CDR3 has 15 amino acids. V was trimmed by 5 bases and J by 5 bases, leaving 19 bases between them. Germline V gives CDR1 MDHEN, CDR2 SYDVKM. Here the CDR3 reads CASSVPSGVGDEQYF. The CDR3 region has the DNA TGTGCCAGCAGTGTCCCCTCCGGGGTGGGTGACGAGCAGTACTTC.

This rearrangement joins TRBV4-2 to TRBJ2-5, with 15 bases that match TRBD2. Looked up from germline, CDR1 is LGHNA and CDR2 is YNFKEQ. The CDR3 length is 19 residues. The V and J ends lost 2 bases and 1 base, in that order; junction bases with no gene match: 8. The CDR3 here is CASSQRTSGGGTLQETQYF. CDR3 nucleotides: TGTGCCAGCAGCCAACGGACTAGCGGGGGGGGGACCCTCCAAGAGACCCAGTACTTC.

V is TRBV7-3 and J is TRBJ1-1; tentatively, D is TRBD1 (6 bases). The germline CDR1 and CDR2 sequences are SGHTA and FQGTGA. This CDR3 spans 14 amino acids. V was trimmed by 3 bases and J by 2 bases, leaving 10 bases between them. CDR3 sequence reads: CASSFHRDNTEAFF. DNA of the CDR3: TGTGCCAGCAGCTTCCACAGGGATAACACTGAAGCTTTCTTT.

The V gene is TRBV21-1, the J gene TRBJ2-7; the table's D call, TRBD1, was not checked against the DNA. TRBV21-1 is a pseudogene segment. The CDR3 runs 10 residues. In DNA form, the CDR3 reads TGTGCCACCACAGGGTACGAGCAGTACTTC. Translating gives CATTGYEQYF.

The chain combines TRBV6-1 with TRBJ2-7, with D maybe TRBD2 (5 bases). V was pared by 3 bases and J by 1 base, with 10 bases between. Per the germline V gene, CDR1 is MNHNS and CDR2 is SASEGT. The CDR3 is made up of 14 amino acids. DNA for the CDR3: TGTGCCAGCAGTGAGATGAGGGTTTCCTACGAGCAGTACTTC. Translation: CASSEMRVSYEQYF.

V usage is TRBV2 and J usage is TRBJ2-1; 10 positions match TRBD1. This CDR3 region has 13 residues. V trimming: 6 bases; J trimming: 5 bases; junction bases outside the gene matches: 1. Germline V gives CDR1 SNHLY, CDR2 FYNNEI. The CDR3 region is CASRGTGDNEQFF. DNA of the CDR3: TGTGCCAGCAGGGGGACAGGGGACAATGAGCAGTTCTTC. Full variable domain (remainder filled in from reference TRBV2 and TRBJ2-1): EPEVTQTPSHQVTQMGQEVILRCVPISNHLYFYWYRQILGQKVEFLVSFYNNEISEKSEIFDDQFSVERPDGSNFTLKIRSTKLEDSAMYFCASRGTGDNEQFFGPGTRLTVL.